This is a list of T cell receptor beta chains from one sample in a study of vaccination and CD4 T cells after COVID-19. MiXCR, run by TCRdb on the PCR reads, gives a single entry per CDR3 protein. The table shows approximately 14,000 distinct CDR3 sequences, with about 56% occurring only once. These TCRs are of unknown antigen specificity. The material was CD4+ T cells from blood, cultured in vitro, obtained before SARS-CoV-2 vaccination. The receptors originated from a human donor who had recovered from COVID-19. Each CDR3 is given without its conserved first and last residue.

cdr3_aa: SASYLAGDADTQY
v_call: TRBV20-1
j_call: TRBJ2-3

cdr3_aa: ASSLGSRANTEAF
v_call: TRBV7-2
j_call: TRBJ1-1

cdr3_aa: SARGGGGTYNSPLH
v_call: TRBV20-1
j_call: TRBJ1-6

cdr3_aa: ASRGGGNQPQH
v_call: TRBV6-1
j_call: TRBJ1-5

cdr3_aa: ASSLVGGGGYT
v_call: TRBV7-2
j_call: TRBJ1-2

cdr3_aa: ASSLARGTVTSGIEQF
v_call: TRBV5-1
j_call: TRBJ2-1

cdr3_aa: ASSLVARTGTGELF
v_call: TRBV5-4
j_call: TRBJ2-2

cdr3_aa: SAADTNTEAF
v_call: TRBV20-1
j_call: TRBJ1-1

cdr3_aa: ASSRQGRGEQY
v_call: TRBV3-1
j_call: TRBJ2-7

cdr3_aa: ASSLVGQGTDTQY
v_call: TRBV7-6
j_call: TRBJ2-3

cdr3_aa: SARVGPTQY
v_call: TRBV20-1
j_call: TRBJ2-5

cdr3_aa: ASSSGGLWTDTQY
v_call: TRBV5-1
j_call: TRBJ2-3

cdr3_aa: ASSPQAGGPLDEQF
v_call: TRBV7-3
j_call: TRBJ2-1

cdr3_aa: SAKAGRGQGFAF
v_call: TRBV20-1
j_call: TRBJ1-1

cdr3_aa: ASSPQANTEAF
v_call: TRBV5-4
j_call: TRBJ1-1

cdr3_aa: ASSLAGGIRQNYGYT
v_call: TRBV5-3
j_call: TRBJ1-2

cdr3_aa: ASSRGSGTNTEAF
v_call: TRBV12-3/TRBV12-4
j_call: TRBJ1-1

cdr3_aa: SARPQGAYNEQF
v_call: TRBV20-1
j_call: TRBJ2-1

cdr3_aa: AATKIADTSYGYT
v_call: TRBV6-1
j_call: TRBJ1-2

cdr3_aa: ASSFYSGSPYEQY
v_call: TRBV27
j_call: TRBJ2-7

cdr3_aa: ASSPRVSPGETQY
v_call: TRBV6-1
j_call: TRBJ2-5

cdr3_aa: ATSRDPGDPQH
v_call: TRBV15
j_call: TRBJ1-5

cdr3_aa: ASSANRNSNQPQH
v_call: TRBV19
j_call: TRBJ1-5

cdr3_aa: SGSRGNGYT
v_call: TRBV20-1
j_call: TRBJ1-2

cdr3_aa: ASSDTGGNTIY
v_call: TRBV7-2
j_call: TRBJ1-3

cdr3_aa: ASSALMSRDRGLEYSYEQY
v_call: TRBV9
j_call: TRBJ2-7

cdr3_aa: ALSGTGNSPLH
v_call: TRBV2
j_call: TRBJ1-6

cdr3_aa: ASSYGTGGNEKLF
v_call: TRBV6-5
j_call: TRBJ1-4

cdr3_aa: SAIPSGSFDNEQF
v_call: TRBV20-1
j_call: TRBJ2-1

cdr3_aa: ATSRWREGRGETQY
v_call: TRBV15
j_call: TRBJ2-5

cdr3_aa: ASPPRAKPSWSEAF
v_call: TRBV28
j_call: TRBJ1-1

cdr3_aa: ASSGNSPLH
v_call: TRBV2
j_call: TRBJ1-6

cdr3_aa: ASSFISGANVLT
v_call: TRBV27
j_call: TRBJ2-6

cdr3_aa: ASSQDRDEGYT
v_call: TRBV4-3
j_call: TRBJ1-2

cdr3_aa: ASRDRMNTEAF
v_call: TRBV6-2/TRBV6-3
j_call: TRBJ1-1

cdr3_aa: ASSYVLEAPTLH
v_call: TRBV6-2/TRBV6-3
j_call: TRBJ1-6

cdr3_aa: ASSKGLGMHNEQF
v_call: TRBV19
j_call: TRBJ2-1

cdr3_aa: ASSLSGVYTEAF
v_call: TRBV27
j_call: TRBJ1-1

cdr3_aa: ASSLQVNRQLAYGYT
v_call: TRBV19
j_call: TRBJ1-2

cdr3_aa: ASKIRDLNYGYT
v_call: TRBV19
j_call: TRBJ1-2

cdr3_aa: ASSWGGNQPQH
v_call: TRBV12-3/TRBV12-4
j_call: TRBJ1-5

cdr3_aa: ASSYGQNTEAF
v_call: TRBV6-2/TRBV6-3
j_call: TRBJ1-1

cdr3_aa: ASKPGGTSSTDTQY
v_call: TRBV28
j_call: TRBJ2-3

cdr3_aa: ASSGSVQETQY
v_call: TRBV2
j_call: TRBJ2-5

cdr3_aa: SATRGLAGGTQY
v_call: TRBV20-1
j_call: TRBJ2-5

cdr3_aa: AISELVGADGEQY
v_call: TRBV10-3
j_call: TRBJ2-7

cdr3_aa: SAMGRPDSGAAYSETQY
v_call: TRBV20-1
j_call: TRBJ2-5

cdr3_aa: ASSTRTSGIPEQY
v_call: TRBV11-2
j_call: TRBJ2-7

cdr3_aa: ASSEPQGVKGYEQY
v_call: TRBV25-1
j_call: TRBJ2-7

cdr3_aa: ASSFRGVGTGELF
v_call: TRBV7-8
j_call: TRBJ2-2

cdr3_aa: ASSPGNRLNTEAF
v_call: TRBV7-2
j_call: TRBJ1-1

cdr3_aa: ASSPVPTGEQY
v_call: TRBV6-1
j_call: TRBJ2-7